A selection of T cell receptor beta chains follows, all from one sample in a study of blood T cell repertoires in COVID-19. The repertoire was sequenced with immunoSEQ multiplex PCR; TCRdb's copy has only in-frame clones and lacks some. The data show tens of thousands of clones, under 90% seen once. Sequencing was carried out using peripheral blood. Every receptor here comes from an elderly man with active or convalescent COVID-19. Each CDR3 is given with its conserved first and last residue. A D gene is named only where the DNA matches it firmly. Not all rows give a size; the values are once, few, many and, for expanded clones, a class.

cdr3_nt cdr3_aa clone_size v_call d_call j_call
TGCGCCAGCAGCCAGGGTCTGACTAGCGGGTATGGGGGCTACACCGGGGAGCTGTTTTTT CASSQGLTSGYGGYTGELFF few TRBV4-3 TRBD2 TRBJ2-2
TGTGCCAGCAGTTTATCGGGGGGCGGGTTCCCACGCTACTTC CASSLSGGGFPRYF once TRBV28 - TRBJ2-7
TGTGCCAGCAGTCTACAGGGGGCGCAAGCTTTCTTT CASSLQGAQAFF few TRBV28 TRBD1 TRBJ1-1
TGTGCCAGCAGTGACTCGGGCAGGGTTGATCACACTGAAGCTTTCTTT CASSDSGRVDHTEAFF - TRBV6-4 - TRBJ1-1
TGTGCCAGTAGCTCACTAGCGGGAGTGAGTAGGACCTACGAGCAGTACTTC CASSSLAGVSRTYEQYF - TRBV19 TRBD2 TRBJ2-7
TGTGCCAGCAGGGATACCGGGTTGAGAGGAAACACCATATATTTT CASRDTGLRGNTIYF - TRBV6-5 - TRBJ1-3
TGTGCCAGCAGTAGTGAGGTGTCACCCCTCCACTTT CASSSEVSPLHF - TRBV28 - TRBJ1-6
TGTGCCAGCAGCCCCACAGCTAGCGGGGGATCCTACGAGCAGTACTTC CASSPTASGGSYEQYF - TRBV7-8 TRBD2 TRBJ2-7
TGTGCCAGCAGAACTCCGGGACAGGGGGCCTACGAGCAGTACTTC CASRTPGQGAYEQYF - TRBV28 TRBD1 TRBJ2-7
TGTGCCAGAAGCAGTAGGACAGGAGGTTCCGCCGAGCAGTACTTC CARSSRTGGSAEQYF hyperexpanded TRBV2 TRBD1 TRBJ2-7
TGTGCCAGCACCCCTTCCAGGGGGCTACCCTACGAGCAGTACTTC CASTPSRGLPYEQYF - TRBV28 TRBD1 TRBJ2-7
TGTGCCAGCGGACAGGGACTAGCGGGTGGACGCAATGAGCAGTTCTTC CASGQGLAGGRNEQFF - TRBV11-3 TRBD2 TRBJ2-1
TGTGCCAGCAGCTCTGGGCGCGGGGCTTACAATGAGCAGTTCTTC CASSSGRGAYNEQFF - TRBV7-2 - TRBJ2-1
TGTGCCAGCAGTGAGGGGGCGTCCACCGGGGAGCTGTTTTTT CASSEGASTGELFF - TRBV6-1 - TRBJ2-2
TGTGCCAGCTCTCCTGGACAGGGCCCTAATGAAAAACTGTTTTTT CASSPGQGPNEKLFF - TRBV18 TRBD1 TRBJ1-4
TGTGCCAGCAGCTCCGGCCAGGGGGCAATCGGGGGGCCAGGAGAGACCCAGTACTTC CASSSGQGAIGGPGETQYF - TRBV7-9 - TRBJ2-5
TGTGCCAGCAGCCCCAGGGTAGATCAGCCCCAGCATTTT CASSPRVDQPQHF many TRBV9 - TRBJ1-5
TGTGCCAGCAGCGTAGTCTACACCGGGGAGCTGTTTTTT CASSVVYTGELFF - TRBV9 - TRBJ2-2
TGTGCCAGCAGCTTGACAGTGGGTGAAAAACTGTTTTTT CASSLTVGEKLFF once TRBV7-9 - TRBJ1-4
TGTGCCAGCAGCGGGGACAAGAACACTGAAGCTTTCTTT CASSGDKNTEAFF - TRBV7-3 - TRBJ1-1
TGTGCCATTTTGGACAGCGTGATGATCTATGGCTACACCTTC CAILDSVMIYGYTF - TRBV25-1 - TRBJ1-2
TGTGCCAGCAGCTTGGGGACAGGGGGCATCCATCAGCCCCAGCATTTT CASSLGTGGIHQPQHF - TRBV7-9 TRBD1 TRBJ1-5
TGCGCCAGCAGCGCGTCCCAGGTGAACACTGAAGCTTTCTTT CASSASQVNTEAFF - TRBV5-1 - TRBJ1-1
TGCGCCAGCAGCGCTGGACAGGGCTACGAGCAGTACTTC CASSAGQGYEQYF - TRBV5-1 TRBD1 TRBJ2-7
TGTGCCAGCAGCCCCCGGGGGACAGGGGGCTACTCTGGAAACACCATATATTTT CASSPRGTGGYSGNTIYF - TRBV9 TRBD1 TRBJ1-3
TGTGCCAGCAGCCAAGATAGACGGGGGGGCACAGATACGCAGTATTTT CASSQDRRGGTDTQYF - TRBV4-2 TRBD2 TRBJ2-3
TGTGCCAGCACCAGACGACAGGAGCAGTTCTTC CASTRRQEQFF - TRBV6-5 - TRBJ2-1
TGCGCCAGCAGCTCGACAGAGGTCGGTGGCTACACCTTC CASSSTEVGGYTF - TRBV5-1 - TRBJ1-2
TGTGCCAGCTCAGAACAGGGTTCCTCAAATGAAAAACTGTTTTTT CASSEQGSSNEKLFF - TRBV18 - TRBJ1-4
TGTGCCAGCACCCGCTTCCGGATGCGGGGGCCTCGTGACTATGGCTACACCTTC CASTRFRMRGPRDYGYTF - TRBV28 - TRBJ1-2
TGTGCCAGCAGGCAACAGGGAAACACTGAAGCTTTCTTT CASRQQGNTEAFF - TRBV28 - TRBJ1-1
TGTGCCAGCAGTCGCACAGGGGCCGGCACTGAAGCTTTCTTT CASSRTGAGTEAFF - TRBV6-2/TRBV6-3 TRBD1 TRBJ1-1
TGCAGTGCCCCGTCCGAAAAACTGTTTTTT CSAPSEKLFF - TRBV20-1 - TRBJ1-4
TGTGCCAGCAGGCAGACAGTGAACACTGAAGCTTTCTTT CASRQTVNTEAFF - TRBV7-9 - TRBJ1-1
TGCGCCAGCAGCTTGGATTCCAGGTCAGTGAGAGAGCAGTACTTC CASSLDSRSVREQYF - TRBV5-1 - TRBJ2-7
TGTGCCAGCAGTTACACAGGGTTTACTGAAGCTTTCTTT CASSYTGFTEAFF - TRBV6-5 - TRBJ1-1
TGTGCCATCAGTAAACAGGGGGACTACGAGCAGTACTTC CAISKQGDYEQYF - TRBV10-3 TRBD1 TRBJ2-7
TGCGCCAGCAGCCCCGGACAGGGATTAGATACGCAGTATTTT CASSPGQGLDTQYF - TRBV5-1 TRBD1 TRBJ2-3